The next 26 T cell receptor beta chains were all read from a single sample in a study of T cell repertoires in cytomegalovirus infection. TCRdb re-called the reads through MiXCR, storing one row per CDR3 protein. The sample carries approximately 290,000 distinct CDR3 sequences, roughly 26% recorded once. The sequencing sample was made of PBMCs. All receptors come from a human donor in good health (CMV status not recorded). Some clones in this sample may be carry-over from other donors' samples.

Only a few counts were recorded for this clonotype. The V call is TRBV7-9, the J call TRBJ2-7; 8 bases match TRBD2. This CDR3 spans 15 amino acids. J lost 2 bases, V lost 5 bases, and 8 bases had no gene match. Germline V gives CDR1 SEHNR, CDR2 FQNEAQ (reference sequence). In nucleotides, the CDR3 is TGTGCCAGCAGCCTGGGGCGGGGGGTTACCTACGAGCAGTACTTC. Protein product: CASSLGRGVTYEQYF.

CDR3 DNA: TGTGCCTCCTGGACAGGGGGAAGGAACACCGGGGAGCTGTTTTTT. Its protein product is CASWTGGRNTGELFF. This chain joins TRBV12-3 or TRBV12-4 and TRBJ2-2; 10 positions agree with TRBD1. The CDR3 sequence is 15 residues long. V was pared by 11 bases and J by 1 base, with 7 bases of the junction left unmatched.

This clonotype was seen only once. The chain uses TRBV19 and TRBJ2-2, with D possibly being TRBD1 (6 bases). CDR1 and CDR2 from the germline V gene are LNHDA and SQIVND (reference sequence). The CDR3 loop spans 16 amino acids. Between the trimmed V and J ends, which lost 11 bases and 1 base, there was a span of 20 bases. In DNA form, the CDR3 reads TGTGCCGTCCCGAAGGACAGCTCGATGAACACCGGGGAGCTGTTTTTT. It encodes CAVPKDSSMNTGELFF.

The V call is TRBV5-1, the J call TRBJ2-1; 9 bases fit TRBD2. The CDR3 sequence is 15 residues long. In germline, CDR1 is SGHRS, CDR2 YFSETQ. V trimming: 3 bases; J trimming: 4 bases; junction bases outside the gene matches: 5. This chain's CDR3 is CASSSAGGLYNEQFF. DNA for the CDR3: TGCGCCAGCAGCTCCGCGGGAGGGCTGTACAATGAGCAGTTCTTC.

This clonotype occurred a few times. The J gene is TRBJ1-1, the V gene TRBV6-5; 7 nucleotides align to TRBD1. Germline lookup yields CDR1 MNHEY and CDR2 SVGAGI. The J segment lost 5 bases and the V segment lost 2 bases, leaving 5 bases of the junction unmatched. This CDR3 is built from 14 residues. CDR3: CASSYQGGVTEAFF. Here the CDR3 DNA reads TGTGCCAGCAGTTACCAGGGGGGAGTGACTGAAGCTTTCTTT.

This clonotype was recorded once. This chain links TRBV2 with TRBJ2-3; perhaps TRBD1 as D (5 bases). Between the trimmed V and J ends, which lost 7 bases and 7 bases, there was a span of 6 bases. This CDR3 has 10 amino acids. CDR1 and CDR2 from the germline V gene are SNHLY and FYNNEI. The CDR3 loop is CASTGYTQYF. CDR3 DNA: TGTGCCAGCACAGGGTATACGCAGTATTTT.

This clonotype was detected a few times. CDR3 loop: CAISVREASGNEQFF. CDR3 DNA sequence: TGTGCCATCAGTGTTCGAGAGGCCAGTGGCAATGAGCAGTTCTTC. The chain is built from TRBV10-3 and TRBJ2-1; no reliable D call. Trimming shortened V by 4 bases and J by 6 bases, and 16 bases separated the two germline ends. The germline CDR1 and CDR2 sequences are ENHRY and SYGVKD. The CDR3 totals 15 residues.

This clonotype occurred a few times. The chain carries TRBV15 and TRBJ2-1; 9 positions match TRBD1. The CDR3 runs 13 residues. CDR1 and CDR2 from the germline V gene are LNHNV and YYDKDF (reference sequence). Unmatched junction bases numbered 2, after V lost 6 bases and J lost 5 bases. Here the CDR3 DNA reads TGTGCCACCAGACGGACAGGGGACAATGAGCAGTTCTTC. It is translated as CATRRTGDNEQFF.

The chain links TRBV5-1 to TRBJ2-2; 7 bases align to TRBD2. Germline CDR1 SGHRS, CDR2 YFSETQ. This CDR3 has 16 residues. V lost 2 bases and J lost 4; bases outside the gene matches: 8. The CDR3 loop is CASSLAGTTLTGELFF. The CDR3 nucleotides read TGCGCCAGCAGCTTAGCCGGGACTACCCTCACCGGGGAGCTGTTTTTT.

The sample holds a few counts of this clonotype. V gene TRBV7-6 combines with J gene TRBJ1-4, with 7 nucleotides matching TRBD1. The CDR3 has 15 residues. Germline assignment: CDR1 SGHVS and CDR2 FNYEAQ. The trim removed 1 base at V and 4 bases at J, leaving 3 bases unmatched. The CDR3 region is CASSLGTGDNEKLFF. The CDR3 DNA is TGTGCCAGCAGCTTAGGTACAGGGGATAATGAAAAACTGTTTTTT.

This clonotype has only one observation. A much larger clone differs by one base, so this may be a read error. The rearrangement links TRBV6-8 to TRBJ1-3, with D maybe TRBD1 (5 bases). CDR1 is MNHGY, CDR2 SAAAGT, per germline. The CDR3 runs to 16 residues. The CDR3 nucleotides read TGTGCCAGCGGTTACTCCCGGACATTATCTGGAAACACCATATATTTT. It translates to CASGYSRTLSGNTIYF.

V gene TRBV10-3 combines with J gene TRBJ2-1; TRBD2 matches 8 bases. The ends lost 2 bases at V and 8 bases at J; junction bases unmatched: 8. Per germline, CDR1 ENHRY and CDR2 SYGVKD. CDR3 length: 15 amino acids. Here the CDR3 reads CAISETRGGLDEQFF. The CDR3 nucleotides read TGTGCCATCAGTGAGACCCGGGGGGGCCTTGATGAGCAGTTCTTC.

This clonotype was observed at least ten times. This chain connects TRBV7-2 to TRBJ2-7, with D uncertain. V was pared by 2 bases and J by 6 bases, with 8 bases between. CDR1 is SGHTA and CDR2 is FQGNSA in the germline V gene. CDR3 length: 12 residues. Here the CDR3 DNA reads TGTGCCAGCAGCTTAAGGGTGGGCGAGCAGTACTTC. Residues: CASSLRVGEQYF.

This clonotype came up many times. This chain joins TRBV7-2 and TRBJ2-7, with D maybe TRBD1 (6 bases). The germline V gene has CDR1 SGHTA and CDR2 FQGNSA. Trimming cost V 5 bases and J 0 bases, with 11 bases left between them. The CDR3 covers 14 residues. The CDR3 DNA reads as TGTGCCAGCAGCCCAGACAGGACCTCCTACGAGCAGTACTTC. It yields the protein CASSPDRTSYEQYF.

The table lists this clonotype with many counts. This sequence joins TRBV4-3 and TRBJ2-3; TRBD2 matches 9 bases. This CDR3 has 16 amino acids. Germline-derived CDR1 and CDR2 are LGHNA and YSLEER. After removal of 4 bases from V and 6 bases from J, the junction contained 11 bases not matched to a gene. In DNA, the CDR3 is TGCGCCAGCAGCCGGGGGCTGACTAGCGGAGTCGATACGCAGTATTTT. Translation gives CASSRGLTSGVDTQYF.

This chain connects TRBV5-1 to TRBJ2-1; TRBD2 is a possible D gene (6 bases). Germline CDR1 is SGHRS and CDR2 is YFSETQ. CDR3 length: 13 residues. V was cut by 0 bases and J by 15 bases, with 16 bases left in between. In DNA form, the CDR3 reads TGCGCCAGCAGCTTGGACGGGGGTCGCCTGCTGTTCTTC. Translating it yields CASSLDGGRLLFF.

This clonotype was observed a handful of times. Without the conserved terminal phenylalanine or tryptophan, this CDR3 likely stems from a read error. The DNA is left out, because the CDR3 cannot be placed on it with certainty; the CDR3 is given as TCRdb lists it. The chain's CDR3 is CASSHRGAGSSSTS. The chain joins TRBV28 to TRBJ2-7; TRBD1 reflects the table's D call only, with no check against the DNA. The CDR3 is 14 amino acids in total, end residues counted. The germline V gene encodes CDR1 MDHEN and CDR2 SYDVKM.

The J gene is TRBJ1-5, the V gene TRBV20-1; D may be TRBD1 (5 bases). V dropped 6 bases and J dropped 1 base, with 10 bases sitting between them. The length of the CDR3 is 13 residues. From germline, CDR1 is DFQATT and CDR2 SNEGSKA (reference sequence). The CDR3 DNA sequence: TGCAGTGCAACAGACAGCAGCAATCAGCCCCAGCATTTT. Protein product: CSATDSSNQPQHF.

The gene calls are TRBV28 and TRBJ1-5; D is possibly TRBD1 (5 bases). The V end lost 2 bases, the J end lost 7 bases, and 18 bases lay between the germline ends. Per the germline V gene, CDR1 is MDHEN and CDR2 is SYDVKM. The CDR3 is 16 amino acids. The CDR3 region is CASSLPGAAPDQPQHF. CDR3 DNA sequence: TGTGCCAGCAGTTTACCCGGGGCCGCCCCGGACCAGCCCCAGCATTTT.

The sample holds a few counts of this clonotype. This chain connects TRBV28 to TRBJ1-6; D uncertain. The germline V gene has CDR1 MDHEN and CDR2 SYDVKM. The length of the CDR3 is 14 residues. V was clipped by 2 bases and J by 10 bases, with 12 bases between them. The CDR3 DNA follows: TGTGCCAGCAGTTTAGCTGGGTCCAGGTCACCCCTCCACTTT. Its protein product is CASSLAGSRSPLHF.

This clonotype was observed at least ten times. The gene calls are TRBV7-9 and TRBJ1-6; the D gene is possibly TRBD1 (5 bases). Germline V gene lookup returns CDR1 SEHNR and CDR2 FQNEAQ (reference sequence). This CDR3 contains 15 residues. Trimming pared 3 bases from V and 5 bases from J, leaving 11 bases between. The CDR3 spells CASSFGQGDNSPLHF. CDR3 nucleotides: TGTGCCAGCAGCTTTGGGCAGGGAGATAATTCACCCCTCCACTTT. The variable domain in full, completed from reference TRBV7-9 and TRBJ1-6, reads DTGVSQNPRHKITKRGQNVTFRCDPISEHNRLYWYRQTLGQGPEFLTYFQNEAQLEKSRLLSDRFSAERPKGSFSTLEIQRTEQGDSAMYLCASSFGQGDNSPLHFGNGTRLTVT.

This chain links TRBV11-2 with TRBJ2-1; 10 bases agree with TRBD2. Per the germline V gene, CDR1 is SGHAT and CDR2 is FQNNGV. Unmatched junction bases numbered 8, after V lost 7 bases and J lost 8 bases. The CDR3 extends over 14 amino acids. CDR3 amino acids: CASTSKRGGHEQFF. The CDR3 DNA follows: TGTGCCAGCACCAGCAAGCGGGGGGGGCATGAGCAGTTCTTC.

This clonotype was counted a single time. The chain recombines TRBV7-4 with TRBJ1-6; 10 nucleotides match TRBD1. The germline gives CDR1 SGHVT, CDR2 SQSDAQ. J lost 8 bases, V lost 5 bases, and 6 bases had no gene match. This CDR3 has 15 amino acids. The DNA of the CDR3 is TGTGCCAGCAGCCCTAGGGGGACAGGGGATTCACCCCTCCACTTT. Protein sequence: CASSPRGTGDSPLHF.

The chain employs TRBV5-1 and TRBJ1-1; 10 nucleotides match TRBD1. CDR1 and CDR2 from the germline V gene are SGHRS and YFSETQ. The J segment lost 6 bases and the V segment lost 4 bases, leaving 6 bases of the junction unmatched. This CDR3 comprises 14 residues. The CDR3 sequence is CASSGTGVWAEAFF. The CDR3 nucleotides are TGCGCCAGCAGCGGGACAGGGGTTTGGGCTGAAGCTTTCTTT.

This clonotype was observed a few times. V gene TRBV28 combines with J gene TRBJ1-5; possibly TRBD1 for D (6 bases). The CDR3 loop spans 15 amino acids. Germline assignment: CDR1 MDHEN and CDR2 SYDVKM. Trimming took off 6 bases at V and 3 bases at J, with 15 bases between the two ends. The CDR3, as DNA: TGTGCCAGCAGGGGCACAGGGTTGGCCAATCAGCCCCAGCATTTT. The encoded protein is CASRGTGLANQPQHF.

J is TRBJ2-1 and V is TRBV5-1, with a possible D match to TRBD2 (6 bases). The CDR3 is 16 amino acids. Trimming took off 0 bases at V and 2 bases at J, with 12 bases between the two ends. Germline V lookup: CDR1 SGHRS, CDR2 YFSETQ. The DNA for the CDR3 is TGCGCCAGCAGCTTGGAATTTGCGGGAACCTACAATGAGCAGTTCTTC. Translation gives CASSLEFAGTYNEQFF. Variable domain in full (rest from reference TRBV5-1 and TRBJ2-1): KAGVTQTPRYLIKTRGQQVTLSCSPISGHRSVSWYQQTPGQGLQFLFEYFSETQRNKGNFPGRFSGRQFSNSRSEMNVSTLELGDSALYLCASSLEFAGTYNEQFFGPGTRLTVL.